This T cell receptor (beta chain) was sequenced in a study of CD8 T cells in Susac syndrome. Across the study: When blood was drawn, the patients with Susac syndrome were therapy-naive, on corticosteroids, or on intravenous immunoglobulin alone.

The CDR3 is 16 residues long. Looked up from germline, CDR1 is DFQATT and CDR2 is SNEGSKA (reference sequence). Germline trimming cut 3 bases from V and 10 bases from J; bases unmatched to any gene: 18. A quantity of roughly 0.5 to 1 ug RNA underwent reverse transcription using random hexamers. TCRdb itself ran the immunoSEQ multiplex PCR reads through MiXCR, one entry per CDR3 protein. The sample comprises about 140,000 distinct CDR3 sequences, 95% of which are singletons, and roughly 0.15% rests with the top ten. From blood CD8+ and CD4+ T cells, TCR beta sequences were generated. The V call is TRBV20-1, the J call TRBJ1-5, with 7 bases that match TRBD1. The receptor's source is a human donor with Susac syndrome. Sequencing used CD4+ T cells from PBMCs. CDR3 loop: CSARFGGGGGPSPQHF. CDR3 DNA sequence: TGCAGTGCTAGGTTCGGCGGAGGGGGCGGGCCCAGTCCCCAGCATTTT.